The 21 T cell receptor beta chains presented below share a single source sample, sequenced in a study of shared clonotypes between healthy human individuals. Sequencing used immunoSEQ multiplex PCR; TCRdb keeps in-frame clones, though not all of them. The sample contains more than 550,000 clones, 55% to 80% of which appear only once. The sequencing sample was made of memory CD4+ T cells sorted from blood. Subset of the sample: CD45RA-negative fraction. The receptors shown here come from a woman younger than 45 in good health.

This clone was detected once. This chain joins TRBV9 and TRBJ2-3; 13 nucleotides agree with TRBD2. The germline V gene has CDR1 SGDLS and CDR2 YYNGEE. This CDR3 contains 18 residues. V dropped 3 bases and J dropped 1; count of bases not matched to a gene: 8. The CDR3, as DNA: TGTGCCAGCAGCGCGAGGACTAGCGGGGGCGTGGGCACAGATACGCAGTATTTT. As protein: CASSARTSGGVGTDTQYF.

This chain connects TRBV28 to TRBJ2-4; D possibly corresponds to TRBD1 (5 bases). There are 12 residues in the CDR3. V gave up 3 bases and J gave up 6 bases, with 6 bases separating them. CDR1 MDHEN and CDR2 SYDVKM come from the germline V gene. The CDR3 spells CASSFQGNIQYF. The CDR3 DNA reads TGTGCCAGCAGTTTCCAGGGAAACATTCAGTACTTC.

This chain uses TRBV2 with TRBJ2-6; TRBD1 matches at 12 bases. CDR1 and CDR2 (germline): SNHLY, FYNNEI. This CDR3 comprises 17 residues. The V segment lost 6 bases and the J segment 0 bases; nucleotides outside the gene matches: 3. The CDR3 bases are TGTGCCAGCAGAGCGGGACAGGGGGCCTCTGGGGCCAACGTCCTGACTTTC. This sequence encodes CASRAGQGASGANVLTF.

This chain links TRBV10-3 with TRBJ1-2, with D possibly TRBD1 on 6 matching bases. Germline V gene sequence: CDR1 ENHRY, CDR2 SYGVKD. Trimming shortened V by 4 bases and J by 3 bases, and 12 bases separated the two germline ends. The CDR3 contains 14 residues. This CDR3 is CAISVQGGDYGYTF. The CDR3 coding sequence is TGTGCCATCAGTGTACAGGGCGGTGACTATGGCTACACCTTC.

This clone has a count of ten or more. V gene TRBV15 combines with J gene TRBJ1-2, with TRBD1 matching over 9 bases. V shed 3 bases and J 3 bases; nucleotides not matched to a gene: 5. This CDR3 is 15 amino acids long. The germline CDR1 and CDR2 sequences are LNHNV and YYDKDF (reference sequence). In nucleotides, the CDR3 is TGTGCCACCAGCAGGGACAGGGGAGGGGACTATGGCTACACCTTC. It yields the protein CATSRDRGGDYGYTF.

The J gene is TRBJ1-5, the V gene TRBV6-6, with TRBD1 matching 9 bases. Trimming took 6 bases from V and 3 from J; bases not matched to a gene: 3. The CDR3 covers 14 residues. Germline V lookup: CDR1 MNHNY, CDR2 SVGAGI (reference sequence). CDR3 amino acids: CASRRTGDNQPQHF. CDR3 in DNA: TGTGCCAGCAGGAGGACAGGGGACAATCAGCCCCAGCATTTT.

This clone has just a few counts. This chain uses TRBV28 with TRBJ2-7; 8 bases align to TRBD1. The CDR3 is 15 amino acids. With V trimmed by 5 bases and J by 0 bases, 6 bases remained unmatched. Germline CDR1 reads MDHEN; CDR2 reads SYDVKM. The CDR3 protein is CASSTLGQGSYEQYF. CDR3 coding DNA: TGTGCCAGCAGTACACTAGGACAGGGCTCCTACGAGCAGTACTTC.

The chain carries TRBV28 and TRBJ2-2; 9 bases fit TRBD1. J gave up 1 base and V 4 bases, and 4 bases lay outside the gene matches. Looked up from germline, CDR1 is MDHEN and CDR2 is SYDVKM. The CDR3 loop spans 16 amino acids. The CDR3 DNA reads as TGTGCCAGCAGTTCCCAGGGACAGGGGAACACCGGGGAGCTGTTTTTT. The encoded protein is CASSSQGQGNTGELFF.

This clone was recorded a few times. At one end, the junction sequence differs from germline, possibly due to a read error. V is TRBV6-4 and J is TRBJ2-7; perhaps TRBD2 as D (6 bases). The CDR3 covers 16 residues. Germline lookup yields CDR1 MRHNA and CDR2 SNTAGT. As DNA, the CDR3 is TGTGCCAGCAGTGACTTTGGGACTCCCCGCTCCCACGAGCAGTACTTC. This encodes CASSDFGTPRSHEQYF.

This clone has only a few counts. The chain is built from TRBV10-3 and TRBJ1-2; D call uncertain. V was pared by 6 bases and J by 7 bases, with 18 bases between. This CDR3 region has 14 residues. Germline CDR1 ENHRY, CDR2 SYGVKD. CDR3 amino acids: CAISATEFEGGYTF. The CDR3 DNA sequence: TGTGCCATCAGCGCCACAGAATTCGAGGGTGGCTACACCTTC.

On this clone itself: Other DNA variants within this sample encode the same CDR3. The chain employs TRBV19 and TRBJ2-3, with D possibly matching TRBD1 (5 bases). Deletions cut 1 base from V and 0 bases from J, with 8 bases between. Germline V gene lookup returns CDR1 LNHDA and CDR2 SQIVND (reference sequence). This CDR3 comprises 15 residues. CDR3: CASSIVGQSTDTQYF. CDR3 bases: TGTGCCAGTAGTATAGTAGGACAAAGCACAGATACGCAGTATTTT.

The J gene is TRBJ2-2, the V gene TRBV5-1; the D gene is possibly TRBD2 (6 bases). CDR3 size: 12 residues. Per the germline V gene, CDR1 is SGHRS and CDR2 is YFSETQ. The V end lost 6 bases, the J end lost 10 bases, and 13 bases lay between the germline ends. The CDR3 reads CASTGDSEELFF. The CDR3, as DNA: TGCGCCAGCACCGGGGACTCCGAGGAGCTGTTTTTT.

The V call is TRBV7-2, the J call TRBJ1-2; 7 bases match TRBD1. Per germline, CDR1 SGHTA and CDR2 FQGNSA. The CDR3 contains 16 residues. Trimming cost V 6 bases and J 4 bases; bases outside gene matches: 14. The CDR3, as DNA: TGTGCCAGCAGATGGAAAGGGGGCCTCCAAGGCTATGGCTACACCTTC. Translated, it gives CASRWKGGLQGYGYTF.

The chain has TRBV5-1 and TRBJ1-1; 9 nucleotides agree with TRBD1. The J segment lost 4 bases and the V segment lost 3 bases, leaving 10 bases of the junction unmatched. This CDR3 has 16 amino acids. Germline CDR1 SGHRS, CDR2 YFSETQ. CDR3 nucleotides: TGCGCCAGCAGCTGGCGGACAGGGGCGAGTGGCACTGAAGCTTTCTTT. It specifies CASSWRTGASGTEAFF.

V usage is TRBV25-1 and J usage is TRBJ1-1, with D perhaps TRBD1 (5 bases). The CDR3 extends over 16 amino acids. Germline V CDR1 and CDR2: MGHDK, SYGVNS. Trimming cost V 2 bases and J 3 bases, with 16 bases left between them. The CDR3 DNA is TGTGCCAGCAGTGAAACCCCCGGGGCGAGGGACACTGAAGCTTTCTTT. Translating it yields CASSETPGARDTEAFF.

The CDR3 loop reads CASSDGTVLVEQYF. For the CDR3, the DNA is TGTGCCAGCAGCGACGGGACAGTTCTCGTCGAGCAGTACTTC. This chain joins TRBV5-5 and TRBJ2-7; 7 nucleotides align to TRBD1. The V gene's germline CDR1 is SGHKS and CDR2 YYEKEE (reference sequence). CDR3 length equals 14 residues. The ends lost 4 bases at V and 6 bases at J; junction bases unmatched: 10.

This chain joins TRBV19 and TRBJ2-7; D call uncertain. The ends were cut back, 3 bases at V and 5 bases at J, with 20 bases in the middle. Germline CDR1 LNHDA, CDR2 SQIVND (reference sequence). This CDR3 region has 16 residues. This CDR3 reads CASSIRGQTGLHEQYF. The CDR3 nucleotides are TGTGCCAGTAGTATCCGCGGCCAGACCGGCCTTCACGAGCAGTACTTC.

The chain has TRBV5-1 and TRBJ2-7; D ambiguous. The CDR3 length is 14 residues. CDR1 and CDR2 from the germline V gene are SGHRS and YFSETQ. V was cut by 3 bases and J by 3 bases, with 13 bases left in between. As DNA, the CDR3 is TGCGCCAGCAGCTCCCAACGGAGTGGCTACGAGCAGTACTTC. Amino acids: CASSSQRSGYEQYF.

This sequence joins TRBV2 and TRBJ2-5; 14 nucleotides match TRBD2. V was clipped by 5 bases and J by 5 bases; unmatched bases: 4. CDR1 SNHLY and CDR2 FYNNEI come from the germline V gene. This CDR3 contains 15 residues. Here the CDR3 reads CASSKGLAGVETQYF. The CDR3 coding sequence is TGTGCCAGCAGTAAGGGACTAGCGGGAGTGGAGACCCAGTACTTC.

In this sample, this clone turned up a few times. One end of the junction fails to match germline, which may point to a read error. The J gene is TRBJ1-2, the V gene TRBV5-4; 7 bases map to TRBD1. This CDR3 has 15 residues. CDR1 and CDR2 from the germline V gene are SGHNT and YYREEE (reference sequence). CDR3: CASSQTRGQNYGYTF. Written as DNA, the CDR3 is TGCGCCAGCAGCCAGACGAGGGGACAGAACTATGGCTACACCTTC.

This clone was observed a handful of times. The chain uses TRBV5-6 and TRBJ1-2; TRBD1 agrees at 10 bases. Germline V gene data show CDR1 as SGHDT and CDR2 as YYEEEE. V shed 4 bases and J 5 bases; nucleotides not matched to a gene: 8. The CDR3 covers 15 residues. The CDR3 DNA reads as TGTGCCAGCAGCACCGGGACAGGGGAGGGGTATGGCTACACCTTC. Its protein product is CASSTGTGEGYGYTF.